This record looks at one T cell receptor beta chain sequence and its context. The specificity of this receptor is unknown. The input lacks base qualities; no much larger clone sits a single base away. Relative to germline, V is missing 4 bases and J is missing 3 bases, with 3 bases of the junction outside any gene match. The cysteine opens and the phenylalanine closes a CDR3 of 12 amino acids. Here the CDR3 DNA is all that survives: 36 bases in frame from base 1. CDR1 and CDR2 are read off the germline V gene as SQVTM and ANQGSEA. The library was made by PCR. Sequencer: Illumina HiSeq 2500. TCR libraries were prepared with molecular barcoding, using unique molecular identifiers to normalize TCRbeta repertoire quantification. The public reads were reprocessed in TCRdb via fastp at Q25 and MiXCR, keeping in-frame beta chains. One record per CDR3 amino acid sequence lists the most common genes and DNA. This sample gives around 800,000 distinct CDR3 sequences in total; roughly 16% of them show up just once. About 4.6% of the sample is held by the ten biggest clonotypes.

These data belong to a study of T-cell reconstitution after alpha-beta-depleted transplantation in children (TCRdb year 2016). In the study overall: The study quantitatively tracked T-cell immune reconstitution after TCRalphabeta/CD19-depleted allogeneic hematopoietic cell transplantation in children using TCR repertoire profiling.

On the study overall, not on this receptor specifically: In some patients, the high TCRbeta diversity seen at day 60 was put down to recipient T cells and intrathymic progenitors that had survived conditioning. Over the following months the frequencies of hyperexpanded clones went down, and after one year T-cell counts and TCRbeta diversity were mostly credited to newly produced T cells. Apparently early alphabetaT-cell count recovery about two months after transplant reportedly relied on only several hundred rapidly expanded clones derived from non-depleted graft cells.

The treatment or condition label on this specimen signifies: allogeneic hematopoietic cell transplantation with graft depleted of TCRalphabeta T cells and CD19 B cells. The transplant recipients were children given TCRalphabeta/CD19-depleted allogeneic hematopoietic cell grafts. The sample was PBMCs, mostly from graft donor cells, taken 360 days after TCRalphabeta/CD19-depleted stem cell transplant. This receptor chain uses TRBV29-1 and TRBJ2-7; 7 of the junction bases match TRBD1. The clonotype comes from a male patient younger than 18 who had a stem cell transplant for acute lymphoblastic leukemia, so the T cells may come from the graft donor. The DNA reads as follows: TGCAGCGTTGGGGGACAGTTCTACGAGCAGTACTTC. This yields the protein CSVGGQFYEQYF.